This TCR beta chain comes out of a study of cytomegalovirus exposure and HLA in healthy donors. TCRdb's table, derived via immunoSEQ multiplex PCR, lists solely in-frame clones and lacks some. This table has roughly 140,000 clones, 85% to 90% appearing once. Turning to this clone: The antigen is undetermined. At one end, the junction sequence differs from germline, possibly due to a read error.

Study outcomes and limitations: Cytomegalovirus status was reportedly diagnosed by the classifier with high sensitivity and specificity. The majority of TCR sequences were rare, yet some public TCRs appeared in many donors. The CMV antigen specificity of a few CMV-associated chains was confirmed through in vitro analysis.

Germline V gene data show CDR1 as SGDLS and CDR2 as YYNGEE. The CDR3 covers 11 residues. The genes are TRBV9 and TRBJ2-5; 8 nucleotides line up with TRBD1. The sequencing sample was made of PBMCs. The source is a young woman in good health and CMV-seropositive. DNA for the CDR3: TGTGCCAGCAGCGTAGTTGGGACAGGCGACTTC. It translates to CASSVVGTGDF.